This T cell receptor (beta chain) derives from a study of CD8 T cells in Susac syndrome (dated by TCRdb to about 2019). Study-wide context: Of the Susac syndrome patients who were sequenced, under ten were in clinical remission while about six had clinically active disease. Susac syndrome patients were therapy-naive, on corticosteroids (some also receiving IVIg), or on IVIg alone at blood withdrawal. The study used repertoire sequencing to test whether antigen drove CD8+ T cell activation and differentiation in Susac syndrome. What the study reported, not specific to this receptor: In the CD4+ T cell repertoire of Susac syndrome patients, clonal expansion was not detected. The study acknowledged that relatively few individuals were included in the TCR sequencing and HLA analysis.

Note on this clonotype: The antigen this receptor binds is unknown. Base qualities are not at hand, and no much larger clone is one base apart.

RNA was extracted using the RNeasy kit, and about 0.45 to 1 ug of the RNA was reverse transcribed with random hexamers. The immunoSEQ multiplex PCR assay, which covers 54 Vbeta and 13 Jbeta segments, was used to amplify TCR beta CDR3 regions. To correct PCR amplification bias, a synthetic template baseline was used for both primer optimization and computational correction. As for how the authors treated the data: Reads were assigned to V, D and J genes according to IMGT and analyzed in immunoSEQ Analyzer, with only productive sequences retained. Clonality was calculated as one minus the Shannon entropy normalized by log2 of the number of productive unique sequences. Public and private clones were assessed among the 100 most prevalent clones of each patient and control. Susac-specific clones were defined as absent from healthy and MS cohorts, 1052 published viral clones and other ImmuneACCESS disease sequences. TCRdb passed the public sequencing reads through fastp at Q25 and MiXCR, retaining productive beta sequences. Each CDR3 protein gets just one entry, which takes the most common genes and DNA from the rows behind it. TCRdb, rather than the study authors, made the V and J calls. Recorded for this sample are under 200,000 distinct CDR3 sequences; about 96% of them occurred a single time. About 0.12% of the sample is held by the ten biggest clonotypes.

Peripheral blood CD8+ and CD4+ T cells from healthy donors, Susac syndrome patients and multiple sclerosis patients were profiled using high-throughput TCR beta sequencing. Recently defined diagnostic criteria for definite or probable disease were met by the Susac syndrome patients. CD8+ TEMRA cells were enriched by FACS, while bulk CD8+ and CD4+ T cells were purified by magnetic negative isolation. Blood was collected in EDTA tubes and processed within 24 hours, with PBMCs isolated through density gradient centrifugation. PBMCs intended for TCR sequencing were frozen in liquid nitrogen and were later thawed in a 37 degrees C water bath. A purity of at least 90% was achieved for sorted or isolated CD4+, CD8+ and CD8+ TEMRA cells. CDR1 and CDR2 are read off the germline V gene (reference sequence) as SEHNR and FQNEAQ. The junction shows trimming of 5 bases on V and 5 bases on J, and the gene matches do not reach 5 bases of it. The CDR3 numbers 14 residues from cysteine through phenylalanine. Only the CDR3 DNA stays, 42 bases, in frame from base 1.

The sequenced material came from CD4+ T cells from PBMCs. The source of this sequence is a human donor with Susac syndrome. The sequence links TRBV7-9 to TRBJ1-5, with TRBD1 identical over 8 junction bases. CDR3 region: CASSPDRVDQPQHF. The DNA sequence is as follows: TGTGCCAGCAGCCCGGACAGGGTGGATCAGCCCCAGCATTTT. With the rest looked up from the reference TRBV7-9 and TRBJ1-5 genes rather than sequenced, the full variable domain is DTGVSQNPRHKITKRGQNVTFRCDPISEHNRLYWYRQTLGQGPEFLTYFQNEAQLEKSRLLSDRFSAERPKGSFSTLEIQRTEQGDSAMYLCASSPDRVDQPQHFGDGTRLSIL.